This TCR beta chain was observed in a study of T cells in Graves' hyperthyroidism and ophthalmopathy. TCR beta CDR3 regions were amplified from RNA. During a first-round RT-PCR of the TCR CDR3, the HTBI primer set was used. A single record per CDR3 protein comes from TCRdb applying MiXCR to the multiplex PCR reads. This table has 700,000 or so distinct CDR3 sequences, roughly 15% appearing once. The germline V and J ends were trimmed by 5 bases and 6 bases, with 14 bases remaining between them. The CDR3 is 14 amino acids. Germline values: CDR1 ENHRY, CDR2 SYGVKD. PBMCs were sourced from approximately 10 ml fresh peripheral blood.

The source material was blood. This receptor was taken from a man younger than 35 with Graves' hyperthyroidism. The chain recombines TRBV10-3 with TRBJ2-1; perhaps D is TRBD1 or TRBD2 (5 bases each). This chain's CDR3 is CAISNGAVSNEQFF. CDR3 DNA: TGTGCCATCAGTAACGGGGCGGTGTCCAATGAGCAGTTCTTC.